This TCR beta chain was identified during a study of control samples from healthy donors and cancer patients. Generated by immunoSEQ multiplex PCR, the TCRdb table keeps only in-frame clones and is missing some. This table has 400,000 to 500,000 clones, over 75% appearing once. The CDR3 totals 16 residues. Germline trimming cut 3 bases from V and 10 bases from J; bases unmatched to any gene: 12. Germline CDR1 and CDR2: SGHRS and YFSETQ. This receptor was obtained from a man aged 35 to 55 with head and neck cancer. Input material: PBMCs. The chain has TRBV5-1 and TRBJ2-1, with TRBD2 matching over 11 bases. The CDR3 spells CASSSGGTSGGGEQFF. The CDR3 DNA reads TGCGCCAGCAGCTCCGGGGGGACTAGCGGCGGAGGGGAGCAGTTCTTC.